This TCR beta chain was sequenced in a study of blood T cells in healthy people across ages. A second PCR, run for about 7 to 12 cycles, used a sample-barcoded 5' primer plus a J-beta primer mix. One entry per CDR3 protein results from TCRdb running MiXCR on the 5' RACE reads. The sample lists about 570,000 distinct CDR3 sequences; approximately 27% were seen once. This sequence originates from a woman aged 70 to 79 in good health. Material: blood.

Here the CDR3 DNA reads TGTGCCAGCAGCTCACGTGGACAGGGCCGGTGGGCTTTCTTT. This gives the protein CASSSRGQGRWAFF. The V and J genes are TRBV13 and TRBJ1-1; 8 nucleotides line up with TRBD1. Germline lookup yields CDR1 PRHDT and CDR2 FYEKMQ (reference sequence). With 4 bases clipped from V and 11 bases from J, the junction kept 12 bases outside the gene matches. This CDR3 has 14 amino acids.